This is a list of T cell receptor beta chains from one sample in a study of T cell responses to AZD1222 COVID-19 vaccine. Data came from immunoSEQ multiplex PCR; TCRdb stores just in-frame clones and leaves some out. The sample has approximately 150,000 clones; 90% to 95% are singletons. Sequenced material: peripheral blood, taken on day 0 of AZD1222 vaccination. The origin of the receptors is an adult in good health. CDR3s include the opening cysteine and the closing phenylalanine or tryptophan. The D gene is left open where the match is weak. Rows give clone size only sometimes, using once, few, many, or a class for an expanded clone.

V gene,D gene,clone size,J gene,CDR3 protein,CDR3 DNA
TRBV5-6,TRBD1,-,TRBJ2-7,CASSPRGQSYEQYF,TGTGCCAGCAGCCCTAGGGGACAGTCCTACGAGCAGTACTTC
TRBV7-8,TRBD2,-,TRBJ2-7,CASSLTGTSVYYEQYF,TGTGCCAGCAGCCTTACCGGGACTAGCGTATACTACGAGCAGTACTTC
TRBV20-1,-,-,TRBJ2-1,CSASAHNEQFF,TGCAGTGCTTCGGCCCATAATGAGCAGTTCTTC
TRBV7-2,-,-,TRBJ2-1,CASSQRQGIVEQFF,TGTGCCAGCAGCCAAAGGCAGGGGATTGTTGAGCAGTTCTTC
TRBV5-4,-,-,TRBJ2-7,CASSLATSRYEQYF,TGTGCCAGCAGCTTGGCTACTAGTCGTTACGAGCAGTACTTC
TRBV5-8,TRBD1,-,TRBJ2-7,CASSGGRDRGLYEQYF,TGTGCCAGCAGCGGGGGTAGGGACAGGGGCCTCTACGAGCAGTACTTC
TRBV18,-,-,TRBJ2-7,CASSPRREAEQYF,TGTGCCAGCTCACCACGGCGAGAGGCCGAGCAGTACTTC
TRBV5-1,-,-,TRBJ1-1,CASSLEGALPNTEAFF,TGCGCCAGCAGCTTGGAAGGCGCCTTGCCAAACACTGAAGCTTTCTTT
TRBV4-3,TRBD2,-,TRBJ2-1,CASSQDKAKAGAYSEQFF,TGCGCCAGCAGCCAAGACAAAGCTAAAGCGGGGGCGTATAGTGAGCAGTTCTTC
TRBV10-1,-,-,TRBJ1-1,CASSVGGTAMNTEAFF,TGCGCCAGCAGTGTCGGCGGTACTGCCATGAACACTGAAGCTTTCTTT
TRBV6-5,-,-,TRBJ1-1,CATSALRGEAFF,TGTGCCACATCCGCCCTGAGAGGTGAAGCTTTCTTT
TRBV30,-,few,TRBJ2-7,CAYPSPLTSYEQYF,TGTGCCTACCCATCTCCGCTCACCTCCTACGAGCAGTACTTC
TRBV7-9,-,-,TRBJ1-1,CASSEGRQPRNTEAFF,TGTGCCAGCAGCGAGGGACGGCAACCGCGGAACACTGAAGCTTTCTTT
TRBV30,-,-,TRBJ2-1,CAWVKDYNEQFF,TGTGCCTGGGTTAAGGATTACAATGAGCAGTTCTTC
TRBV6-1,TRBD1,-,TRBJ1-1,CASSEAPGTGGLAEAFF,TGTGCCAGCAGTGAAGCCCCAGGGACAGGGGGCTTGGCTGAAGCTTTCTTT
TRBV7-8,-,-,TRBJ1-2,CASSLDHRRRGGYTF,TGTGCCAGCAGCTTAGACCACAGGAGGAGGGGTGGCTACACCTTC
TRBV2,TRBD2,-,TRBJ2-7,CASSRTSGSLDEQYF,TGTGCCAGCAGTAGGACTAGCGGGAGTCTGGACGAGCAGTACTTC
TRBV6-1,TRBD1,-,TRBJ1-6,CASSGGQSSYNSPLHF,TGTGCCAGCAGTGGGGGACAGAGCTCCTATAATTCACCCCTCCACTTT
TRBV9,-,-,TRBJ1-1,CASSVDPSTEAFF,TGTGCCAGCAGCGTAGACCCGAGCACTGAAGCTTTCTTT
TRBV9,TRBD1,-,TRBJ2-7,CASSVYGTGTYEQYF,TGTGCCAGCAGCGTTTACGGGACAGGGACCTACGAGCAGTACTTC
TRBV18,-,-,TRBJ1-1,CASSPWQGTEAFF,TGTGCCAGCTCACCGTGGCAGGGGACTGAAGCTTTCTTT
TRBV6-1,-,-,TRBJ2-7,CASSEGLSQTYEQYF,TGTGCCAGCAGTGAAGGGTTGAGCCAAACCTACGAGCAGTACTTC
TRBV4-1,TRBD1,-,TRBJ2-7,CASSPQDRGGEQYF,TGCGCCAGCAGCCCGCAAGACAGGGGAGGCGAGCAGTACTTC
TRBV19,-,-,TRBJ2-7,CASSTNRGGEQYF,TGTGCCAGTAGTACCAACAGGGGAGGCGAGCAGTACTTC
TRBV6-2/TRBV6-3,TRBD2,-,TRBJ2-7,CASSSVGTSGPWEQYF,TGTGCCAGCAGTTCAGTCGGGACTAGCGGTCCTTGGGAGCAGTACTTC
TRBV9,TRBD2,-,TRBJ2-7,CASSVGGGGPYEQYF,TGTGCCAGCAGCGTAGGCGGCGGGGGGCCCTACGAGCAGTACTTC
TRBV12-5,-,-,TRBJ2-1,CASGGSSYNEQFF,TGTGCTAGTGGGGGCAGCTCCTACAATGAGCAGTTCTTC
TRBV7-3,TRBD2,-,TRBJ2-7,CASSLGTTPYEQYF,TGTGCCAGCAGCTTAGGGACTACACCCTACGAGCAGTACTTC
TRBV29-1,-,once,TRBJ2-6,CSVVSGANVLTF,TGCAGCGTTGTATCTGGGGCCAACGTCCTGACTTTC
TRBV19,-,once,TRBJ1-4,CASSIGGLGEKLFF,TGTGCCAGTAGTATTGGAGGACTGGGGGAAAAACTGTTTTTT
TRBV7-9,-,-,TRBJ1-6,CASNTLTGDSPLHF,TGTGCCAGCAATACTCTGACAGGAGATTCACCCCTCCACTTT
TRBV4-3,TRBD1,-,TRBJ2-1,CASSQDFGQVYNEQFF,TGCGCCAGCAGCCAAGATTTCGGACAGGTCTACAATGAGCAGTTCTTC
TRBV29-1,TRBD1,-,TRBJ1-1,CSVGTGGTEAFF,TGCAGCGTTGGAACAGGGGGCACTGAAGCTTTCTTT
TRBV19,-,-,TRBJ2-7,CASSIAAGRNEQYF,TGTGCCAGTAGTATTGCCGCAGGGAGGAACGAGCAGTACTTC
TRBV19,-,-,TRBJ1-3,CATLEVSGNTIYF,TGTGCCACCCTCGAGGTCTCTGGAAACACCATATATTTT
TRBV19,TRBD2,-,TRBJ2-3,CASSPGGEDTQYF,TGTGCCAGTAGCCCGGGGGGGGAAGATACGCAGTATTTT
TRBV5-4,-,-,TRBJ2-7,CASSPDYLSYEQYF,TGTGCCAGCAGCCCTGACTACCTCTCCTACGAGCAGTACTTC
TRBV10-1,TRBD1,-,TRBJ1-6,CASSTGQGPNSPLHF,TGCGCCAGCAGTACAGGACAGGGTCCCAATTCACCCCTCCACTTT
TRBV12-3/TRBV12-4,-,once,TRBJ1-4,CASSLKGEKLFF,TGTGCCAGCAGTTTAAAGGGTGAAAAACTGTTTTTT
TRBV5-6,-,-,TRBJ1-5,CASSWGGRGNQPQHF,TGTGCCAGCAGCTGGGGGGGCAGGGGCAATCAGCCCCAGCATTTT
TRBV5-6,TRBD2,-,TRBJ2-1,CASSMSGSIHNEQFF,TGTGCCAGCAGCATGAGCGGGAGCATCCACAATGAGCAGTTCTTC
TRBV19,-,-,TRBJ1-4,CASSPWGRPQGLKLFF,TGTGCCAGTAGTCCCTGGGGCCGGCCCCAGGGACTAAAACTGTTTTTT
TRBV29-1,TRBD1,-,TRBJ1-1,CSAGTGAEAFF,TGCAGCGCGGGTACAGGGGCTGAAGCTTTCTTT
TRBV7-8,-,-,TRBJ2-7,CASSLGQGFYEQYF,TGTGCCAGCAGCTTAGGGCAGGGATTTTACGAGCAGTACTTC
TRBV27,-,-,TRBJ1-2,CASRTAGTVYGYTF,TGTGCCAGCAGGACCGCCGGGACGGTATATGGCTACACCTTC
TRBV6-5,-,-,TRBJ1-2,CASRLGTSANYGYTF,TGTGCCAGCAGGCTTGGGACATCGGCTAACTATGGCTACACCTTC
TRBV3-1/TRBV3-2,TRBD1,-,TRBJ2-1,CASSQGGWTGGNEQFF,TGTGCCAGCAGCCAAGGGGGATGGACAGGGGGCAATGAGCAGTTCTTC
TRBV6-1,TRBD2,few,TRBJ2-2,CASSEWGGRTGELFF,TGTGCCAGCAGTGAATGGGGGGGTCGGACCGGGGAGCTGTTTTTT
TRBV10-2,-,-,TRBJ1-1,CASTPRSNTEAFF,TGCGCCAGCACCCCTAGGTCGAACACTGAAGCTTTCTTT
TRBV29-1,-,few,TRBJ2-7,CSVDTGIHEQYF,TGCAGCGTTGATACAGGGATCCACGAGCAGTACTTC
TRBV19,TRBD1,-,TRBJ1-2,CASSSPPGTGVSAGYTF,TGTGCCAGTAGTTCGCCTCCCGGGACAGGGGTCTCTGCGGGCTACACCTTC
TRBV6-5,-,-,TRBJ1-6,CASTQSGVNSPLHF,TGTGCCAGCACCCAGAGTGGAGTCAATTCACCCCTCCACTTT
TRBV6-6,-,-,TRBJ2-1,CASSPGQSYNEQFF,TGTGCCAGCAGTCCCGGACAATCCTACAATGAGCAGTTCTTC
TRBV4-3,-,-,TRBJ2-2,CASSQEPPGLIDSGELFF,TGCGCCAGCAGCCAAGAGCCTCCGGGGTTGATAGATTCCGGGGAGCTGTTTTTT
TRBV5-4,-,-,TRBJ2-2,CASFGGGVGTGELFF,TGTGCCTCCTTTGGGGGCGGGGTAGGCACCGGGGAGCTGTTTTTT
TRBV3-1/TRBV3-2,-,-,TRBJ1-6,CASSQVSGGSPLHF,TGTGCCAGCAGCCAAGTATCGGGGGGTTCACCCCTCCACTTT
TRBV6-5,-,few,TRBJ1-1,CASRATGLAVAFF,TGTGCCAGCAGGGCGACAGGACTCGCGGTAGCTTTCTTT
TRBV29-1,-,-,TRBJ1-4,CSVAPSLNEKLFF,TGCAGCGTTGCCCCCAGCCTTAATGAAAAACTGTTTTTT
TRBV13,TRBD1,-,TRBJ1-1,CASSPRTGLRETEAFF,TGTGCCAGCAGCCCGCGGACAGGGTTGAGGGAAACTGAAGCTTTCTTT